The 32 T cell receptor beta chains below all came from one sample that was sequenced in a study of blood T cell repertoires in COVID-19. Measured with immunoSEQ multiplex PCR; TCRdb has only the in-frame clones, and not every one. The top ten hold approximately 2.3% of the sample, which has over 200,000 clones, 80% to 90% seen once. The sequenced sample was peripheral blood. The receptors derive from a woman aged 50 to 65 with acute or convalescent COVID-19.

This clone has only one observation. This chain links TRBV19 with TRBJ2-4, with TRBD2 identical over 10 bases. J was trimmed by 0 bases and V by 6 bases; bases with no gene match: 11. Germline V gives CDR1 LNHDA, CDR2 SQIVND (reference sequence). The CDR3 extends over 18 amino acids. CDR3 DNA sequence: TGTGCCAGTAGCCCCTGGAGCGGGAGGGTACTAGCCAAAAACATTCAGTACTTC. Protein product: CASSPWSGRVLAKNIQYF.

Details on this clone: Germline and junction disagree at one end, which may indicate a read error. The chain couples TRBV11-3 to TRBJ2-2, with TRBD2 matching 8 bases. The germline CDR1 and CDR2 sequences are SGHNT and YENEEA. CDR3 length: 14 residues. CDR3 sequence: CASSGRGNAGELFF. DNA of the CDR3: TGTGCCAGCTCCGGGAGGGGGAACGCCGGGGAGCTGTTTTTT.

The V and J genes are TRBV19 and TRBJ1-1; TRBD1 might be the D (6 bases). Germline CDR1 reads LNHDA; CDR2 reads SQIVND (reference sequence). This CDR3 is built from 14 residues. V lost 5 bases to trimming and J lost 1 base, with 11 bases between them. CDR3 nucleotides: TGTGCCAGTAGTCGGGGACAACGGAACACTGAAGCTTTCTTT. Protein product: CASSRGQRNTEAFF. Drawing the rest from reference TRBV19 and TRBJ1-1, the complete variable domain is DGGITQSPKYLFRKEGQNVTLSCEQNLNHDAMYWYRQDPGQGLRLIYYSQIVNDFQKGDIAEGYSVSREKKESFPLTVTSAQKNPTAFYLCASSRGQRNTEAFFGQGTRLTVV.

In the case of this clone: Other DNA sequences from this sample encode an identical CDR3 as well. V is TRBV19 and J is TRBJ2-5; D uncertain. Germline V gene sequence: CDR1 LNHDA, CDR2 SQIVND (reference sequence). V was cut by 3 bases and J by 2 bases, with 4 bases left in between. The CDR3 is 12 residues long. The CDR3 region has the DNA TGTGCCAGTAGTATGTTACAAGAGACCCAGTACTTC. Translation: CASSMLQETQYF.

As for this clone: Other DNA variants within this sample encode the same CDR3. The rearrangement joins TRBV28 to TRBJ2-7, with TRBD2 identical over 8 bases. Germline loops: CDR1 MDHEN, CDR2 SYDVKM. The junction had 6 bases not matched to a gene; V was cut back by 6 bases and J by 2 bases. The CDR3 loop spans 14 amino acids. The chain's CDR3 is CASRLAGGTYEQYF. CDR3 in DNA: TGTGCCAGCAGGCTGGCGGGAGGTACCTACGAGCAGTACTTC.

This clone was seen a few times. The V and J genes are TRBV18 and TRBJ2-5; 11 bases agree with TRBD1. This CDR3 contains 14 residues. Trimming removed 4 bases from V and 5 bases from J; junction bases left unmatched: 3. Germline V gives CDR1 KGHSH, CDR2 LQKENI. CDR3 coding DNA: TGTGCCAGCTCACTGGGACAGGGGGACGAGACCCAGTACTTC. This sequence encodes CASSLGQGDETQYF. The full variable domain, with the rest looked up from reference TRBV18 and TRBJ2-5, is NAGVMQNPRHLVRRRGQEARLRCSPMKGHSHVYWYRQLPEEGLKFMVYLQKENIIDESGMPKERFSAEFPKEGPSILRIQQVVRGDSAAYFCASSLGQGDETQYFGPGTRLLVL.

The chain carries TRBV7-2 and TRBJ2-7; 8 bases are shared with TRBD1. V trimming: 1 base; J trimming: 2 bases; junction bases outside the gene matches: 1. The CDR3 loop spans 14 amino acids. CDR1 SGHTA and CDR2 FQGNSA come from the germline V gene. CDR3 amino acids: CASSLVDRAYEQYF. The CDR3 DNA sequence: TGTGCCAGCAGCTTAGTGGACAGGGCCTACGAGCAGTACTTC.

The count of this clone is one. The chain has TRBV6-5 and TRBJ2-2, with TRBD1 identical over 10 bases. The CDR3 consists of 16 residues. Germline CDR1 MNHEY, CDR2 SVGAGI. Trimming took 4 bases from V and 4 from J; bases not matched to a gene: 6. CDR3 residues: CASSFIRTGGTGELFF. CDR3 DNA sequence: TGTGCCAGCAGTTTCATACGGACAGGGGGCACCGGGGAGCTGTTTTTT.

The rearrangement uses TRBV3-1 (or the pseudogene TRBV3-2) and TRBJ1-2, with TRBD1 identical over 7 bases. The J segment lost 3 bases and the V segment lost 0 bases, leaving 10 bases of the junction unmatched. Per the germline V gene, CDR1 is LGHDT and CDR2 is YNNKEL (reference sequence). The CDR3 extends over 17 amino acids. The DNA for the CDR3 is TGTGCCAGCAGCCAAGATCCTTCGACAGGGTTGGACTATGGCTACACCTTC. This codes for CASSQDPSTGLDYGYTF.

The table lists this clone with a few counts. This sequence joins TRBV19 and TRBJ2-7; TRBD2 matches 9 bases. Trimming at V came to 5 bases and at J to 1 base, leaving 6 bases not matched to a gene. Germline V gene sequence: CDR1 LNHDA, CDR2 SQIVND (reference sequence). This CDR3 is built from 15 residues. The CDR3 DNA sequence: TGTGCCAGTAGTTTTGGCCTAGCGGGGTCCTACGAGCAGTACTTC. Translation gives CASSFGLAGSYEQYF.

Concerning this clone: Other nucleotide sequences from this sample produce the same CDR3. The V and J genes are TRBV6-2 or TRBV6-3 and TRBJ1-1; tentatively, D is TRBD1 (6 bases). The CDR3 runs 14 residues. Per the germline V gene, CDR1 is MNHEY and CDR2 is SVGEGT. Trimming pared 3 bases from V and 1 base from J, leaving 9 bases between. The CDR3 loop is CASSYMGANTEAFF. DNA of the CDR3: TGTGCCAGCAGTTATATGGGGGCGAACACTGAAGCTTTCTTT.

This rearrangement joins TRBV10-1 to TRBJ1-6; D is uncertain. Germline lookup yields CDR1 WNHNN and CDR2 SYGVQD (reference sequence). The CDR3 extends over 14 amino acids. V lost 2 bases and J lost 4, with 6 bases in between. CDR3 region: CASSEVSYNSPLHF. Here the CDR3 DNA reads TGCGCCAGCAGTGAGGTGTCTTATAATTCACCCCTCCACTTT.

The count of this clone is one. The chain uses TRBV24-1 and TRBJ2-2; 7 positions agree with TRBD1. Germline-derived CDR1 and CDR2 are KGHDR and SFDVKD. V dropped 4 bases and J dropped 2; count of bases not matched to a gene: 3. This CDR3 is 15 amino acids long. For the CDR3, the DNA is TGTGCCACCAGTGAGCGACAGGGAAACACCGGGGAGCTGTTTTTT. It codes for CATSERQGNTGELFF.

The chain uses TRBV27 and TRBJ2-7; TRBD2 agrees at 13 bases. The length of the CDR3 is 19 residues. Germline V lookup: CDR1 MNHEY, CDR2 SMNVEV (reference sequence). The J segment lost 1 base and the V segment lost 0 bases, leaving 9 bases of the junction unmatched. The CDR3 sequence is CASSLSITGLAGRSYEQYF. CDR3 DNA sequence: TGTGCCAGCAGTTTATCGATAACGGGACTAGCGGGGAGGTCCTACGAGCAGTACTTC.

The rearrangement joins TRBV2 to TRBJ1-4; D is unresolved. Germline assignment: CDR1 SNHLY and CDR2 FYNNEI. The CDR3 extends over 15 amino acids. V shed 0 bases and J shed 11 bases, with 16 bases lying between them. The CDR3 is CASSEALAVEAKLFF. CDR3 nucleotides: TGTGCCAGCAGTGAAGCGCTTGCGGTTGAGGCTAAACTGTTTTTT.

The chain joins TRBV4-2 to TRBJ1-5; TRBD1 matches 8 bases. This CDR3 has 16 residues. Germline V lookup: CDR1 LGHNA, CDR2 YNFKEQ. J lost 6 bases, V lost 0 bases, and 7 bases had no gene match. Here the CDR3 DNA reads TGTGCCAGCAGCCAAGATTTTTTGACAGGGGTTCAGCCCCAGCATTTT. Translating gives CASSQDFLTGVQPQHF.

This chain connects TRBV10-3 to TRBJ2-7; 7 positions match TRBD1. The CDR3 contains 12 residues. Germline CDR1 and CDR2: ENHRY and SYGVKD. The junction had 2 bases not matched to a gene; V was cut back by 5 bases and J by 4 bases. In DNA form, the CDR3 reads TGTGCCATCAGTACAGGGGATTACGAGCAGTACTTC. It encodes CAISTGDYEQYF.

This rearrangement joins TRBV18 to TRBJ1-5, with D possibly TRBD1 on 6 matching bases. Trimming cost V 2 bases and J 7 bases, with 12 bases left between them. Germline V gene data show CDR1 as KGHSH and CDR2 as LQKENI. This CDR3 spans 14 amino acids. For the CDR3, the DNA is TGTGCCAGCTCACCAATAACAGGGAGCCAGCCCCAGCATTTT. Translation gives CASSPITGSQPQHF.

The chain is built from TRBV4-1 and TRBJ1-3; no reliable D call. The CDR3 sequence is 16 residues long. Per the germline V gene, CDR1 is MGHRA and CDR2 is YSYEKL. V was shortened by 3 bases and J by 0 bases, with 12 bases between the two germline ends. As DNA, the CDR3 is TGCGCCAGCAGCCACATCGGACTTTACTCTGGAAACACCATATATTTT. Amino acids: CASSHIGLYSGNTIYF.

The V call is TRBV5-4, the J call TRBJ2-1; 9 bases are shared with TRBD2. V lost 4 bases to trimming and J lost 7 bases; unmatched junction nucleotides: 18. Germline CDR1 reads SGHNT; CDR2 reads YYREEE (reference sequence). The CDR3 is made up of 18 amino acids. Here the CDR3 DNA reads TGTGCCAGCAGCCTGTCGCCCGGGTCTAGCGGGATCTGGAATGAGCAGTTCTTC. This translates into CASSLSPGSSGIWNEQFF. The full variable domain, with the rest looked up from reference TRBV5-4 and TRBJ2-1, is ETGVTQSPTHLIKTRGQQVTLRCSSQSGHNTVSWYQQALGQGPQFIFQYYREEENGRGNFPPRFSGLQFPNYSSELNVNALELDDSALYLCASSLSPGSSGIWNEQFFGPGTRLTVL.

As for this clone: At the DNA level, this CDR3 is encoded by other sequences in the same sample as well. This chain uses TRBV7-2 with TRBJ2-7; 13 bases fit TRBD2. Germline V gene lookup returns CDR1 SGHTA and CDR2 FQGNSA. Trimming cost V 5 bases and J 2 bases; bases outside gene matches: 3. This CDR3 has 15 residues. The CDR3 nucleotides read TGTGCCAGCAGCCTGGGACTAGCGGGAACCTACGAGCAGTACTTC. This gives the protein CASSLGLAGTYEQYF.

V is TRBV19 and J is TRBJ1-2, with TRBD1 identical over 7 bases. CDR1 is LNHDA and CDR2 is SQIVND in the germline V gene (reference sequence). V gave up 7 bases and J gave up 4 bases; unmatched junction bases: 3. This CDR3 is built from 12 residues. The CDR3 bases are TGTGCCAGTACCCACAGGGGCTATGGCTACACCTTC. This translates into CASTHRGYGYTF.

This rearrangement joins TRBV27 to TRBJ2-1; TRBD2 matches 8 bases. Germline V gives CDR1 MNHEY, CDR2 SMNVEV (reference sequence). This CDR3 is built from 16 residues. The V segment lost 9 bases and the J segment 7 bases; nucleotides outside the gene matches: 17. DNA for the CDR3: TGTGCCAGTTACCCTCTCGGAGCGGGAGAACGGAATGAGCAGTTCTTC. This sequence encodes CASYPLGAGERNEQFF.

The J gene is TRBJ2-1, the V gene TRBV18; perhaps TRBD2 as D (6 bases). This CDR3 comprises 15 residues. The V gene's germline CDR1 is KGHSH and CDR2 LQKENI. V was trimmed by 6 bases and J by 7 bases, leaving 19 bases between them. The CDR3 coding sequence is TGTGCCAGCTCCCACGGACCTAGCGCCCTTAATGAGCAGTTCTTC. This gives the protein CASSHGPSALNEQFF.

J is TRBJ2-7 and V is TRBV6-2 or TRBV6-3; 7 bases line up with TRBD1. The ends lost 2 bases at V and 4 bases at J; junction bases unmatched: 5. CDR3 length: 14 residues. CDR1 is MNHEY, CDR2 SVGEGT, per germline. CDR3 in DNA: TGTGCCAGCAGTTACCCCGGGACAGATTACGAGCAGTACTTC. Translation gives CASSYPGTDYEQYF.

V gene TRBV25-1 combines with J gene TRBJ2-6; 8 bases line up with TRBD1. This CDR3 has 17 amino acids. Germline trimming cut 7 bases from V and 0 bases from J; bases unmatched to any gene: 8. The germline CDR1 and CDR2 sequences are MGHDK and SYGVNS. CDR3 residues: CASTSRTGHSGANVLTF. CDR3 in DNA: TGTGCCAGCACCTCGCGGACAGGGCACTCTGGGGCCAACGTCCTGACTTTC. The full variable domain, its missing parts supplied by reference TRBV25-1 and TRBJ2-6, is EADIYQTPRYLVIGTGKKITLECSQTMGHDKMYWYQQDPGMELHLIHYSYGVNSTEKGDLSSESTVSRIRTEHFPLTLESARPSHTSQYLCASTSRTGHSGANVLTFGAGSRLTVL.

CDR3 nucleotide sequence: TGTGCCAGCAGCCAAGACCGCCGAGACAGGGAATTCTTC. Its translation is CASSQDRRDREFF. The chain couples TRBV14 to TRBJ2-1; 7 bases map to TRBD1. CDR1 and CDR2 (germline): SGHDN, FVKESK. The CDR3 runs to 13 residues. The J segment lost 16 bases and the V segment lost 0 bases, leaving 9 bases of the junction unmatched. Full variable domain (missing parts from reference TRBV14 and TRBJ2-1): EAGVTQFPSHSVIEKGQTVTLRCDPISGHDNLYWYRRVMGKEIKFLLHFVKESKQDESGMPNNRFLAERTGGTYSTLKVQPAELEDSGVYFCASSQDRRDREFFGPGTRLTVL.

For the CDR3, the DNA is TGTGCCAGCAGCGTAGAAGCGGGAGACCGAGAGACCCAGTACTTC. Its translation: CASSVEAGDRETQYF. The V gene is TRBV9, the J gene TRBJ2-5; 8 positions match TRBD2. Germline CDR1 is SGDLS and CDR2 is YYNGEE. The CDR3 length is 15 residues. V was clipped by 0 bases and J by 4 bases; unmatched bases: 5. Based on the CDR3 plus reference TRBV9 and TRBJ2-5, the full variable domain is DSGVTQTPKHLITATGQRVTLRCSPRSGDLSVYWYQQSLDQGLQFLIQYYNGEERAKGNILERFSAQQFPDLHSELNLSSLELGDSALYFCASSVEAGDRETQYFGPGTRLLVL.

The J gene is TRBJ2-1, the V gene TRBV7-3; 7 bases are a match to TRBD2. The CDR3 totals 13 residues. The germline V gene encodes CDR1 SGHTA and CDR2 FQGTGA. V was clipped by 8 bases and J by 6 bases; unmatched bases: 7. The CDR3 is CASGLEMFNEQFF. CDR3 in DNA: TGTGCCAGCGGACTAGAAATGTTCAATGAGCAGTTCTTC.

The chain joins TRBV7-2 to TRBJ2-2; no clear D. Deletions cut 2 bases from V and 7 bases from J, with 11 bases between. The CDR3 is 14 residues long. The germline gives CDR1 SGHTA, CDR2 FQGNSA. This chain's CDR3 is CASSLIVSHGELFF. CDR3 nucleotide sequence: TGTGCCAGCAGCTTAATTGTTAGTCACGGGGAGCTGTTTTTT. Variable domain in full (rest from reference TRBV7-2 and TRBJ2-2): GAGVSQSPSNKVTEKGKDVELRCDPISGHTALYWYRQSLGQGLEFLIYFQGNSAPDKSGLPSDRFSAERTGGSVSTLTIQRTQQEDSAVYLCASSLIVSHGELFFGEGSRLTVL.

J is TRBJ1-4 and V is TRBV5-1; 8 positions match TRBD1. The CDR3 covers 14 residues. V shed 3 bases and J 5 bases; nucleotides not matched to a gene: 3. CDR1 is SGHRS, CDR2 YFSETQ, per germline. The CDR3 protein is CASSYRGENEKLFF. The DNA of the CDR3 is TGCGCCAGCAGCTACAGGGGGGAAAATGAAAAACTGTTTTTT.

This clone was counted once. The chain employs TRBV28 and TRBJ1-1, with 9 bases matching TRBD1. V lost 1 base and J lost 1; bases outside the gene matches: 10. Germline assignment: CDR1 MDHEN and CDR2 SYDVKM. The CDR3 consists of 18 residues. CDR3 amino acids: CASSLFRTGAQKNTEAFF. CDR3 bases: TGTGCCAGCAGTTTATTCCGGACAGGGGCCCAAAAGAACACTGAAGCTTTCTTT.